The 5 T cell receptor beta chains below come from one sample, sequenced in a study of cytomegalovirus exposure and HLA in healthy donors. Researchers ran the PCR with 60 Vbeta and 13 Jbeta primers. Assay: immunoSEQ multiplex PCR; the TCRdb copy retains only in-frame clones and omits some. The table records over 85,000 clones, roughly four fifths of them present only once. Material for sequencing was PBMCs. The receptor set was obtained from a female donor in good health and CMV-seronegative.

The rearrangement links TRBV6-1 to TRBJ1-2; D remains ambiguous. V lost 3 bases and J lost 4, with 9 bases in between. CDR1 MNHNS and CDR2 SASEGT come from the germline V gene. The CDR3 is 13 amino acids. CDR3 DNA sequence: TGTGCCAGCAGTGACCGGGGTTTCTATGGCTACACCTTC. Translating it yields CASSDRGFYGYTF.

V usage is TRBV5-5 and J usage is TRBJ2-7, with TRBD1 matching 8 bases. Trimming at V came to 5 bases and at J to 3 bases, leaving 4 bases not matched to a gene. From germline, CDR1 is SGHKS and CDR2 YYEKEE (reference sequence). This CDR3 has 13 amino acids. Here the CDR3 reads CASSTGTGYEQYF. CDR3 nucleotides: TGTGCCAGCAGTACCGGGACAGGCTACGAGCAGTACTTC.

DNA of the CDR3: TGTGCCAGCAGTGAAGCACGGTTCTATGGCTACACCTTC. This encodes CASSEARFYGYTF. This chain joins TRBV6-1 and TRBJ1-2; no definite D call. Germline V CDR1 and CDR2: MNHNS, SASEGT. This CDR3 has 13 amino acids. The V end was cut by 0 bases, the J end by 4 bases, with 6 bases between.

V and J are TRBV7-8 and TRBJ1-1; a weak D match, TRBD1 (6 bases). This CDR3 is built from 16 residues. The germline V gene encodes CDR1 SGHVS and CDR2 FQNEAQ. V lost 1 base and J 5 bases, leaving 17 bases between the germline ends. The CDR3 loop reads CASSLGGGLQGTEAFF. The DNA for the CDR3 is TGTGCCAGCAGCTTAGGGGGGGGCCTCCAGGGGACTGAAGCTTTCTTT. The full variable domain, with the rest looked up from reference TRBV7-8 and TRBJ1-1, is GAGVSQSPRYKVAKRGQDVALRCDPISGHVSLFWYQQALGQGPEFLTYFQNEAQLDKSGLPSDRFFAERPEGSVSTLKIQRTQQEDSAVYLCASSLGGGLQGTEAFFGQGTRLTVV.

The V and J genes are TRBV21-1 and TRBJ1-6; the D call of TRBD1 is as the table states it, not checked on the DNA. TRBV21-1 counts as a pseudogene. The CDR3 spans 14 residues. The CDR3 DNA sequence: TGTGCCAGCAGCAACCAAACAGGTAATTCACCCCTCCACTTT. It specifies CASSNQTGNSPLHF.